The present entry profiles one T cell receptor (beta chain) with its context. Which antigen it targets is not known. No much larger clone is present one base from it, and per-base qualities are unavailable. This record belongs to a study of T cell responses to AZD1222 COVID-19 vaccine (dated by TCRdb to about 2021). For context, the study as a whole: A total of 240 or so trial participants underwent TCR sequencing, of whom approximately 200 had received two doses of AZD1222 and around 25 had received two doses of the MenACWY control vaccine. Trial participants were enrolled into age subgroups of 18-55, 56-69 and 70-plus years, which contained about 150, 28 and 57 TCR-sequenced participants, respectively.

The sample's time point, from its label and the paper: about 28 days (+/-7) after the second vaccine dose. AZD1222 recipients whose second dose came at about 4 weeks and those whose second dose came at about 12 weeks were combined into one group, since spike-specific TCR depth and breadth did not differ between the two schedules. Samples from vaccinated people were obtained from the UK trials COV001 and COV002, which included a single-blind randomized controlled phase 2/3 trial of AZD1222 (ChAdOx1 nCoV-19) in healthy adults. Trial participant PBMC samples were collected at day 0 and day 28 after the second dose for TCRbeta chain sequencing. Beyond this particular receptor, the publication reports: Participants were mostly white British and included more females than males, and it was suggested by the authors that clonal diversity may have been underestimated. Epitopes outside the regions mutated in the B.1.351 and B.1.1.7 variants were reportedly recognized by nearly half of the unique spike-specific TCRs. Vaccine-associated CD4 TCRs spanned the whole spike protein, with dominant responses in regions 160-218 and 743-854. Conclusions about previously exposed vaccinees are limited because only six or seven AZD1222 recipients were SARS-CoV-2 seropositive at baseline. Because no day 14 peak-response samples were available, the repertoires could be characterized only after the peak T cell response. After two AZD1222 doses, spike-specific TCR breadth and depth were significantly higher than at day 0 and than in MenACWY recipients. In the small 56-69-year group, the increase in depth fell short of significance, most likely because of low power.

The CDR3 regions of human TCRbeta chains were analyzed by immunosequencing. On the authors' methods: Repertoire TCRs were matched against a reference library of SARS-CoV-2-specific TCRs generated with the MIRA antigen-specificity platform. Breadth was defined as the fraction of unique TCRs that were SARS-CoV-2-associated. Depth was defined as the fraction of total T cells that were SARS-CoV-2-associated. Each spike-specific TCR was assigned to its reactive spike region and to a CD4 or CD8 class using the MIRA data. Log10-transformed breadth and depth values were compared by one-way ANOVA with Sidak's multiple comparisons tests. The source is immuneACCESS, and TCRdb retained only in-frame sequences with V and J called. Part of the clones is not carried over; for the studies checked, unresolved V genes explain less than half of this, and the remainder is unexplained. The V and J calls and the clone size are those of that table, but D and trimming were determined from the DNA. The sample table records about 48,000 clones; 65% to 90% of these occur just once. Approximately 6.5% of the sample is taken by the ten largest.

CDR1 is given as SEHNR and CDR2 as FQNEAQ, both from the germline V gene (reference sequence). V is clipped by 4 bases and J by 7 bases, and the sequence between their germline boundaries is 11 bases long. Its CDR3 holds 12 amino acids, cysteine through phenylalanine. The read is trimmed to its CDR3 DNA, 36 bases read in frame from base 1. This TCR came from an adult who received the AZD1222 COVID-19 vaccine. The sequences come from peripheral blood, collected 28 days after the second AZD1222 dose. This chain joins TRBV7-9 to TRBJ2-7; the D segment cannot be called with confidence. The CDR3 amino acid sequence is: CASSSRNREQYF. The nucleotide sequence is given as TGTGCCAGCAGCTCTAGGAATAGGGAGCAGTACTTC.